This T cell receptor beta chain was recovered during a study of shared clonotypes between healthy human individuals. Study-wide context: Every donor yielded three CD4 naive, three CD4 memory, two CD8 naive and one CD8 memory plate.

Points on this clone: Its target is not known.

Naive CD8 cells lacked CD45RO, underwent positive selection for CCR7 and left out terminally differentiated effector memory CD45RA+ cells. Regarding the study as a whole: Larger estimated richness was generally recorded for naive subsets relative to memory subsets.

The V and J ends lost 4 bases and 4 bases, in that order; junction bases with no gene match: 11. This CDR3 has 16 residues. Germline CDR1 reads SGHRS; CDR2 reads YFSETQ. Some clones are missing from TCRdb's copy, which holds only in-frame ones; the method was immunoSEQ multiplex PCR. The data contain a few million clones, 90% to 95% of them seen just once; the ten biggest clones take up under 2%. The sample was naive CD8+ T cells from PBMCs. The chain links TRBV5-1 to TRBJ2-1; 7 bases align to TRBD2. The origin of this receptor is a man aged 18 to 30 in good health. Some clones in this sample may be carry-over from other donors' samples. CDR3 protein: CASSRRLAEPYNEQFF. CDR3 nucleotides: TGCGCCAGCAGCAGGAGGCTAGCGGAACCTTACAATGAGCAGTTCTTC.